A selection of T cell receptor beta chains follows, all from one sample in a study of T cells in Graves' hyperthyroidism and ophthalmopathy. TCRdb itself ran the multiplex PCR reads through MiXCR, one entry per CDR3 protein. The data hold about 210,000 distinct CDR3 sequences, with 17% observed a single time. The sequencing sample was made of blood. These TCRs come from a man aged 50-59 years with Graves' hyperthyroidism. Each CDR3 is given without its conserved first and last residue. Each record gives: J gene, D gene, V gene, CDR3 protein. The D gene is left open where the match is weak.

J: TRBJ2-7
D: -
V: TRBV30
CDR3: AWSPGSYEQY

J: TRBJ2-5
D: TRBD1
V: TRBV7-2
CDR3: ASSPDRGETQY

J: TRBJ2-7
D: -
V: TRBV5-1
CDR3: ASSRDLDFSYEQY

J: TRBJ1-2
D: TRBD1
V: TRBV7-9
CDR3: TSRRPLTGRDYGYT

J: TRBJ1-6
D: -
V: TRBV4-3
CDR3: ASSARRESPLH

J: TRBJ2-5
D: TRBD1
V: TRBV28
CDR3: ASTGVGTQY

J: TRBJ2-2
D: TRBD2
V: TRBV20-1
CDR3: SARPSGFGGELF

J: TRBJ1-1
D: -
V: TRBV7-2
CDR3: ASSFGANRAF

J: TRBJ2-3
D: TRBD2
V: TRBV20-1
CDR3: SARESGLFTDTQY

J: TRBJ2-5
D: -
V: TRBV5-1
CDR3: ASSSGTQQETQY

J: TRBJ2-1
D: -
V: TRBV20-1
CDR3: SARDSSSSSYNEQF

J: TRBJ1-1
D: TRBD1
V: TRBV5-6
CDR3: ASSVRDRPNTEAF

J: TRBJ1-2
D: -
V: TRBV28
CDR3: ASSSWFNYGYT

J: TRBJ2-7
D: TRBD2
V: TRBV27
CDR3: ASSTPGLLEYGQY

J: TRBJ2-3
D: TRBD2
V: TRBV24-1
CDR3: ATSDPSGRVVDTQY

J: TRBJ2-1
D: TRBD2
V: TRBV20-1
CDR3: SATSVKGLAGGGEQF

J: TRBJ2-7
D: TRBD2
V: TRBV20-1
CDR3: SAREGSGSSYEQY

J: TRBJ2-1
D: TRBD2
V: TRBV19
CDR3: ASTQTSGRSYNEQF

J: TRBJ2-1
D: -
V: TRBV14
CDR3: ASSQGGGEQF

J: TRBJ2-1
D: TRBD2
V: TRBV5-8
CDR3: ASSLLGTSGYNEQF

J: TRBJ2-7
D: TRBD2
V: TRBV30
CDR3: AWKGASGLAVYEQY

J: TRBJ2-1
D: -
V: TRBV24-1
CDR3: ATSDSQVSPEQF

J: TRBJ2-5
D: -
V: TRBV18
CDR3: ASSPGAEEETQY

J: TRBJ1-5
D: -
V: TRBV10-3
CDR3: AISEFGRGPSNQPQH

J: TRBJ1-5
D: TRBD1
V: TRBV9
CDR3: ASSEAGGNQPQH

J: TRBJ2-6
D: -
V: TRBV12-3/TRBV12-4
CDR3: ASSLVPGQGFLT

J: TRBJ1-2
D: -
V: TRBV10-3
CDR3: AISEFSCGYT

J: TRBJ2-1
D: -
V: TRBV4-1
CDR3: ASSQETRSEQF

J: TRBJ2-1
D: TRBD2
V: TRBV5-1
CDR3: ASSLAGTSGRFNEQF

J: TRBJ2-1
D: TRBD2
V: TRBV19
CDR3: ASKSLGGLAGDNEQF

J: TRBJ2-5
D: -
V: TRBV5-1
CDR3: ASSLVGGQETQY

J: TRBJ2-5
D: -
V: TRBV9
CDR3: ASSVGGTAEETQY

J: TRBJ2-3
D: -
V: TRBV28
CDR3: AGGPSTDTQY

J: TRBJ2-1
D: TRBD1
V: TRBV28
CDR3: ASIQGAENEQF

J: TRBJ2-1
D: TRBD1
V: TRBV30
CDR3: AWTGVQGANEQF

J: TRBJ2-2
D: TRBD1
V: TRBV11-3
CDR3: ASSIGTGGVTNTGELF

J: TRBJ1-2
D: -
V: TRBV28
CDR3: ASQGRTNYGYT

J: TRBJ1-1
D: -
V: TRBV6-5
CDR3: ASSYSGARWDTEAF

J: TRBJ2-7
D: TRBD2
V: TRBV2
CDR3: ASSLTSGADYEQY

J: TRBJ2-3
D: -
V: TRBV2
CDR3: ASSERSGTFSTDTQY

J: TRBJ1-1
D: -
V: TRBV19
CDR3: ASSIGGTYTEAF

J: TRBJ1-1
D: -
V: TRBV12-3/TRBV12-4
CDR3: ASSWGISNTEAF

J: TRBJ1-2
D: -
V: TRBV5-1
CDR3: ASSYGDSYGYT

J: TRBJ2-7
D: -
V: TRBV20-1
CDR3: SARREWYEQY

J: TRBJ1-5
D: TRBD1
V: TRBV12-3/TRBV12-4
CDR3: ASSSDRVNQPQH

J: TRBJ1-4
D: -
V: TRBV6-1
CDR3: ASSRAEENEKLF

J: TRBJ1-2
D: TRBD1
V: TRBV7-9
CDR3: ASTPTGTGFGYT

J: TRBJ2-7
D: -
V: TRBV18
CDR3: ASSPGAQTYEQY

J: TRBJ2-5
D: TRBD2
V: TRBV12-3/TRBV12-4
CDR3: ASSPRTSGGGQETQY

J: TRBJ2-2
D: TRBD2
V: TRBV10-2
CDR3: ASSESYLLAGPNTGELF

J: TRBJ2-5
D: -
V: TRBV30
CDR3: AWRPNWEETQY

J: TRBJ2-1
D: TRBD2
V: TRBV7-2
CDR3: ASSQAGNGRSYNEQF

J: TRBJ1-4
D: -
V: TRBV7-2
CDR3: ASSFGATNEKLF

J: TRBJ2-2
D: TRBD1
V: TRBV5-5
CDR3: ASSIDRGGELF